These 14 T cell receptor beta chains share one sample of origin, sequenced in a study of cytomegalovirus exposure and HLA in healthy donors. PCR primers comprised 60 Vbeta and 13 Jbeta primers. The assay was immunoSEQ multiplex PCR, and TCRdb's table has in-frame clones only and misses some. In the table there are around 120,000 clones, about four fifths of which are singletons. Sequenced input: PBMCs. The source of these receptors is a man younger than 30 in good health and CMV-seronegative.

The genes are TRBV4-2 and TRBJ2-1; possible D gene TRBD1, 7 bases. The CDR3 extends over 13 amino acids. V was trimmed by 0 bases and J by 9 bases, leaving 9 bases between them. CDR1 LGHNA and CDR2 YNFKEQ come from the germline V gene. CDR3 region: CASSQEQGGEQFF. CDR3 in DNA: TGTGCCAGCAGCCAAGAGCAGGGGGGTGAGCAGTTCTTC.

In this sample, this clone turned up a few times. The chain combines TRBV11-2 with TRBJ1-6, with TRBD1 matching 7 bases. The CDR3 runs to 15 residues. V lost 4 bases to trimming and J lost 10 bases; unmatched junction nucleotides: 10. Per germline, CDR1 SGHAT and CDR2 FQNNGV. CDR3 bases: TGTGCCAGCAGCTCGTTAACAGGGGTTAGATCACCCCTCCACTTT. Translated, it gives CASSSLTGVRSPLHF.

This clone was seen only a few times. This chain joins TRBV5-1 and TRBJ2-1, with TRBD2 as a possible D gene (5 bases). The V end lost 7 bases, the J end lost 7 bases, and 9 bases lay between the germline ends. The CDR3 totals 11 residues. Germline CDR1 is SGHRS and CDR2 is YFSETQ. CDR3 DNA: TGCGCCAGCGGGAGAGGAAATGAGCAGTTCTTC. Its protein is CASGRGNEQFF.

The V gene is TRBV2, the J gene TRBJ2-2, with a weak D call TRBD1 (6 bases). CDR1 and CDR2 from the germline V gene are SNHLY and FYNNEI. Trimming took off 10 bases at V and 4 bases at J, with 13 bases between the two ends. The CDR3 is 13 residues long. The CDR3 region has the DNA TGTGCCACCGGGTTAGGGGGCACCGGGGAGCTGTTTTTT. Its translation is CATGLGGTGELFF.

This clone came up once. CDR3 loop: CASRIRQGLGGTEAFF. CDR3 DNA sequence: TGTGCCAGCAGAATCCGACAGGGGCTGGGGGGGACTGAAGCTTTCTTT. The gene calls are TRBV27 and TRBJ1-1; 8 nucleotides align to TRBD1. The germline V gene has CDR1 MNHEY and CDR2 SMNVEV (reference sequence). The ends lost 6 bases at V and 5 bases at J; junction bases unmatched: 14. This CDR3 spans 16 amino acids.

The chain employs TRBV5-1 and TRBJ2-1; D might be TRBD2 (6 bases). CDR1 SGHRS and CDR2 YFSETQ come from the germline V gene. The CDR3 has 16 residues. Trimming took off 1 base at V and 2 bases at J, with 13 bases between the two ends. The CDR3 DNA follows: TGCGCCAGCAGCTTGTTTGCGGGGAGTGCCTACAATGAGCAGTTCTTC. Protein product: CASSLFAGSAYNEQFF.

The chain uses TRBV29-1 and TRBJ1-1; D is unresolved. Trimming removed 2 bases from V and 6 bases from J, with 22 bases in between. The V gene's germline CDR1 is SQVTM and CDR2 ANQGSEA. The CDR3 is 16 amino acids. Here the CDR3 reads CSVERPGEGFVPEAFF. The CDR3 DNA sequence: TGCAGCGTTGAAAGGCCCGGGGAGGGATTCGTTCCTGAAGCTTTCTTT.

V usage is TRBV6-1 and J usage is TRBJ1-1, with 7 bases aligning to TRBD1. The CDR3 spans 15 residues. With 6 bases clipped from V and 0 bases from J, the junction kept 7 bases outside the gene matches. Germline V gives CDR1 MNHNS, CDR2 SASEGT. The CDR3 bases are TGTGCCAGCAGGGACAGGAGAAACATGAACACTGAAGCTTTCTTT. Amino acid sequence: CASRDRRNMNTEAFF.

This CDR3 reads CASSEATYQPQHF. CDR3 in DNA: TGTGCCAGCAGTGAAGCTACTTACCAGCCCCAGCATTTT. The chain couples TRBV6-1 to TRBJ1-5; D call uncertain. V was clipped by 0 bases and J by 7 bases, with 7 bases between them. The CDR3 contains 13 residues. Germline CDR1 is MNHNS and CDR2 is SASEGT.

This sequence joins TRBV14 and TRBJ1-1, with TRBD1 matching over 10 bases. Germline CDR1 is SGHDN and CDR2 is FVKESK. The CDR3 length is 16 residues. V shed 4 bases, J shed 2 bases, and the junction held 7 bases outside the gene matches. CDR3 sequence: CASSPWDRGLNTEAFF. CDR3 nucleotide sequence: TGTGCCAGCAGCCCGTGGGACAGGGGTCTTAACACTGAAGCTTTCTTT.

The V and J genes are TRBV12-5 and TRBJ2-3; TRBD2 aligns across 8 bases. Germline V CDR1 and CDR2: LGHNT, FRNRAP. J gave up 14 bases and V 6 bases, and 10 bases lay outside the gene matches. The CDR3 has 12 amino acids. The CDR3 here is CASGLAGPHRYF. The CDR3 region has the DNA TGTGCTAGTGGCCTAGCGGGCCCCCATCGGTATTTT.

This chain joins TRBV5-1 and TRBJ1-2; 8 nucleotides match TRBD1. The germline V gene has CDR1 SGHRS and CDR2 YFSETQ. The V segment lost 4 bases and the J segment 6 bases; nucleotides outside the gene matches: 11. This CDR3 contains 15 residues. CDR3 nucleotide sequence: TGCGCCAGCAGCAACCTCCTTGCGACAGGGGATGGCTACACCTTC. Residues: CASSNLLATGDGYTF.

The chain carries TRBV11-3 and TRBJ2-3, with TRBD2 matching 15 bases. This CDR3 is built from 17 residues. Germline V gene data show CDR1 as SGHNT and CDR2 as YENEEA. V gave up 5 bases and J gave up 2 bases; unmatched junction bases: 5. The CDR3 DNA is TGTGCCAGCAGCACGGGACTAGCGGGGGGCATCACAGATACGCAGTATTTT. It encodes CASSTGLAGGITDTQYF.

The CDR3 loop is CASRQGAAEAFF. DNA of the CDR3: TGTGCCAGTAGGCAGGGGGCGGCTGAAGCTTTCTTT. The chain joins TRBV19 to TRBJ1-1; TRBD1 matches 8 bases. Germline trimming cut 6 bases from V and 6 bases from J; bases unmatched to any gene: 3. The V gene's germline CDR1 is LNHDA and CDR2 SQIVND (reference sequence). There are 12 residues in the CDR3.